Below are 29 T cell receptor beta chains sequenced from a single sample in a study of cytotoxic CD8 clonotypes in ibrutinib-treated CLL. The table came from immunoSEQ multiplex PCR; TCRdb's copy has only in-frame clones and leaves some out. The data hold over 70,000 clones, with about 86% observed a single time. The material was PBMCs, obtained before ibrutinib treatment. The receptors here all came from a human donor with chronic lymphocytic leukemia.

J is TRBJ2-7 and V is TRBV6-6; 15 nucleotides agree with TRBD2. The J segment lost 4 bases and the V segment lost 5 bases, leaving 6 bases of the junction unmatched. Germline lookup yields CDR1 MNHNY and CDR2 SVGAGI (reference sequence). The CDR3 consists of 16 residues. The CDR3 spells CASSGRTSGRGYEQYF. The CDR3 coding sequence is TGTGCCAGCAGTGGCCGGACTAGCGGGAGGGGATACGAGCAGTACTTC.

The CDR3 nucleotides read TGTGCCAAGCAGCGGGCTGGCACAGATACGCAGTATTTT. This codes for CAKQRAGTDTQYF. This rearrangement joins TRBV28 to TRBJ2-3; D is perhaps TRBD2 (6 bases). The CDR3 extends over 13 amino acids. V was pared by 10 bases and J by 1 base, with 12 bases between. From germline, CDR1 is MDHEN and CDR2 SYDVKM.

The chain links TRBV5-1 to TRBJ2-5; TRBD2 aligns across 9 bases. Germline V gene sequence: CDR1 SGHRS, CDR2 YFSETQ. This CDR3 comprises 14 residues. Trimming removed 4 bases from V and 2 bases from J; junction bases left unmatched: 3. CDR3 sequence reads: CASSRGLAQETQYF. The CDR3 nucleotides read TGCGCCAGCAGCCGGGGACTAGCTCAAGAGACCCAGTACTTC.

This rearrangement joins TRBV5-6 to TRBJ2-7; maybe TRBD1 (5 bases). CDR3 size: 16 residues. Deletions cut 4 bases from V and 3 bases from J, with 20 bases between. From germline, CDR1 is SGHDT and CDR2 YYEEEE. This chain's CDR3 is CASSPRVGPTLYEQYF. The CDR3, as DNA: TGTGCCAGCAGCCCCAGGGTAGGGCCAACCCTCTACGAGCAGTACTTC.

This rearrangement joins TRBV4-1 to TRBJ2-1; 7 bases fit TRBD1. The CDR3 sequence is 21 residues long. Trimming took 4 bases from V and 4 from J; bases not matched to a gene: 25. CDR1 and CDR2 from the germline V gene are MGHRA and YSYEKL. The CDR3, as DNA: TGCGCCAGCAGCCTGTTACCGGGACAGCTTACCCGCACGGAACCTTACAATGAGCAGTTCTTC. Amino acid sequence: CASSLLPGQLTRTEPYNEQFF.

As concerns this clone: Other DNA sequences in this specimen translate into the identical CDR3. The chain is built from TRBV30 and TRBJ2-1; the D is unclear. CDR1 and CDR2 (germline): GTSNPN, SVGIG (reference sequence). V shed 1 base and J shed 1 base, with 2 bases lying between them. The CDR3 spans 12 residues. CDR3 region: CAWSGSYNEQFF. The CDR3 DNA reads TGTGCCTGGAGTGGGTCCTACAATGAGCAGTTCTTC.

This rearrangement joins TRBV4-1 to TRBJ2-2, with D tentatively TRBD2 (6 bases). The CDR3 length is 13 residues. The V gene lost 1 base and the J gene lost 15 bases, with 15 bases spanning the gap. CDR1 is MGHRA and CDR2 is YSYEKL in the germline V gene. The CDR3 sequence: CASSQVGTPGLFF. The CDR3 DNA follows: TGCGCCAGCAGCCAAGTGGGGACTCCCGGGTTGTTTTTT.

This chain's CDR3 is CASSPRVRWAGELFF. The CDR3 DNA reads as TGTGCCAGCAGCCCCCGGGTCCGGTGGGCCGGGGAGCTGTTTTTT. V usage is TRBV7-2 and J usage is TRBJ2-2; D remains ambiguous. Germline CDR1 SGHTA, CDR2 FQGNSA. This CDR3 spans 15 amino acids. The V gene lost 5 bases and the J gene lost 6 bases, with 16 bases spanning the gap. The variable domain in full, completed from reference TRBV7-2 and TRBJ2-2, reads GAGVSQSPSNKVTEKGKDVELRCDPISGHTALYWYRQSLGQGLEFLIYFQGNSAPDKSGLPSDRFSAERTGGSVSTLTIQRTQQEDSAVYLCASSPRVRWAGELFFGEGSRLTVL.

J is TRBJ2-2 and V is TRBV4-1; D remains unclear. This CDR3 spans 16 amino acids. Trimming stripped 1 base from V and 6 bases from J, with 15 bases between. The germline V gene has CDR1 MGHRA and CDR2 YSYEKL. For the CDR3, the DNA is TGCGCCAGCAGCCAAGGCGAAAGCGTTCCAGCCGGGGAGCTGTTTTTT. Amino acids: CASSQGESVPAGELFF.

The CDR3 loop is CASSYDDRGPQYF. Here the CDR3 DNA reads TGTGCCAGCAGTTACGACGACCGGGGGCCCCAGTACTTC. The chain links TRBV6-5 to TRBJ2-5; D is tentatively TRBD1 or TRBD2 (6 bases each). Trimming took off 2 bases at V and 9 bases at J, with 13 bases between the two ends. Germline values: CDR1 MNHEY, CDR2 SVGAGI. CDR3 size: 13 residues.

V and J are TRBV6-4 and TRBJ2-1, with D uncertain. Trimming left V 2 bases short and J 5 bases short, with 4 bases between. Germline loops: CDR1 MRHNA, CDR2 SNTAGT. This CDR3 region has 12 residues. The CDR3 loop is CASSDRNNEQFF. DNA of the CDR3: TGTGCCAGCAGTGACCGAAACAATGAGCAGTTCTTC.

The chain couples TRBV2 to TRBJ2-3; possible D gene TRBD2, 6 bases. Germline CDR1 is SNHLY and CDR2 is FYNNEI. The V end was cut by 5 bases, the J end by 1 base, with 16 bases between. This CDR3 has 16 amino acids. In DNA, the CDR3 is TGTGCCAGCAGTCCGTTAAGACTAGGAGGCACAGATACGCAGTATTTT. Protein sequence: CASSPLRLGGTDTQYF.

DNA for the CDR3: TGTGCCAGCAGCGCCGATAGCGGGAGGGCCAAAGATACGCAGTATTTT. Protein sequence: CASSADSGRAKDTQYF. The gene calls are TRBV7-3 and TRBJ2-3; 11 positions agree with TRBD2. V gave up 5 bases and J gave up 5 bases; unmatched junction bases: 9. Germline V CDR1 and CDR2: SGHTA, FQGTGA. The length of the CDR3 is 16 residues.

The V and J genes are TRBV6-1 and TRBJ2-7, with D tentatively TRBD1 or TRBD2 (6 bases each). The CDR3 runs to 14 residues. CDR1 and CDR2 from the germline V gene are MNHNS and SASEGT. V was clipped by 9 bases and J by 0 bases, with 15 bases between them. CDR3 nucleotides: TGTGCCAGTATAGGGGGGCAATACTCCTACGAGCAGTACTTC. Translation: CASIGGQYSYEQYF.

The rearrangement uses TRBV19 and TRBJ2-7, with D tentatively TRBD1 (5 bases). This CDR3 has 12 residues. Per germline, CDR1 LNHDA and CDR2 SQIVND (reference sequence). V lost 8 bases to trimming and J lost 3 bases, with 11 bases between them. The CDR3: CASGADFYEQYF. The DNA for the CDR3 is TGTGCCAGTGGGGCAGACTTCTACGAGCAGTACTTC. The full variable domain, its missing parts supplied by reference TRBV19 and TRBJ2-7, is DGGITQSPKYLFRKEGQNVTLSCEQNLNHDAMYWYRQDPGQGLRLIYYSQIVNDFQKGDIAEGYSVSREKKESFPLTVTSAQKNPTAFYLCASGADFYEQYFGPGTRLTVT.

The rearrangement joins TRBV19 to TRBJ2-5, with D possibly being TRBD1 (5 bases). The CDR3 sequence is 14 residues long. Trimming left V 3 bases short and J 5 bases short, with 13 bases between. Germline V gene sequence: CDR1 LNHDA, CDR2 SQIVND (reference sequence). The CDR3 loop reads CASSMLWGHETQYF. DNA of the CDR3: TGTGCCAGTAGTATGTTGTGGGGCCACGAGACCCAGTACTTC.

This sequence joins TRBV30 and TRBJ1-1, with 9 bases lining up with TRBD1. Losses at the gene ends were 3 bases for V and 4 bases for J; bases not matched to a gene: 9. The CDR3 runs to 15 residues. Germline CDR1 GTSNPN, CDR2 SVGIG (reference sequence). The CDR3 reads CAWSPWDRVSTEAFF. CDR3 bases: TGTGCCTGGAGCCCTTGGGACAGGGTATCCACTGAAGCTTTCTTT.

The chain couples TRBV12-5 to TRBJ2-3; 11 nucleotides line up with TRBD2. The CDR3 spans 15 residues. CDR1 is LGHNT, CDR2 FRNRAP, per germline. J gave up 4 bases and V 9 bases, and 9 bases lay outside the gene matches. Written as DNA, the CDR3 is TGTGCTAGCAAAATGACTAGCGGGAACTCAGATACGCAGTATTTT. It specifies CASKMTSGNSDTQYF.

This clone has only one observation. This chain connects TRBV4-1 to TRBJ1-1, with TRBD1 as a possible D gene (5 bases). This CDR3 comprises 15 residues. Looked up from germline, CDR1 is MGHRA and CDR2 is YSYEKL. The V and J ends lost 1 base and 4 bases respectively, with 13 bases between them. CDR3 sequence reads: CASSQVDGGITEAFF. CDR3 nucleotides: TGCGCCAGCAGCCAAGTGGACGGGGGGATCACTGAAGCTTTCTTT.

CDR3 DNA: TGCGCCAGCAGCAAAGGGACAGGGGAAATCGGGGAGACCCAGTACTTC. It codes for CASSKGTGEIGETQYF. This sequence joins TRBV5-1 and TRBJ2-5; 10 nucleotides match TRBD1. Trimming took 4 bases from V and 5 from J; bases not matched to a gene: 11. Germline values: CDR1 SGHRS, CDR2 YFSETQ. The CDR3 length is 16 residues.

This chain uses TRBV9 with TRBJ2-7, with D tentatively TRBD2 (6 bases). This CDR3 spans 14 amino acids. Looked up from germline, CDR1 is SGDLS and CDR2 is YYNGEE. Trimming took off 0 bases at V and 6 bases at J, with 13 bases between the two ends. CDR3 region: CASSVGYAGSEQYF. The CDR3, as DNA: TGTGCCAGCAGCGTAGGGTATGCGGGAAGCGAGCAGTACTTC.

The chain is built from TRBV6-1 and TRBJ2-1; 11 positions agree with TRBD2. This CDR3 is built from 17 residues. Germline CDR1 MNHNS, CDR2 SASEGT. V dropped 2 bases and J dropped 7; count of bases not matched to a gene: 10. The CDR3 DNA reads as TGTGCCAGCAGTGAACCCCACATAGCGGGAGGGCCGAATGAGCAGTTCTTC. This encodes CASSEPHIAGGPNEQFF.

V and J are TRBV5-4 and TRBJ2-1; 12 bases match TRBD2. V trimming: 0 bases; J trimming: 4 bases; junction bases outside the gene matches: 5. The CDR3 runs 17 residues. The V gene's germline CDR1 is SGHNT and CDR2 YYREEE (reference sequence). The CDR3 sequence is CASSLGLAGGVYNEQFF. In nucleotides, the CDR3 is TGTGCCAGCAGCTTGGGGCTAGCGGGAGGGGTATACAATGAGCAGTTCTTC.

The CDR3 nucleotides are TGTGCCAGTATACGGGGTGGCCGGAGCAATCAGCCCCAGCATTTT. This encodes CASIRGGRSNQPQHF. This rearrangement joins TRBV19 to TRBJ1-5, with D hard to call. This CDR3 is 15 amino acids long. Trimming stripped 7 bases from V and 1 base from J, with 14 bases between. The germline gives CDR1 LNHDA, CDR2 SQIVND (reference sequence). Looking up the rest from reference TRBV19 and TRBJ1-5 gives the full variable domain: DGGITQSPKYLFRKEGQNVTLSCEQNLNHDAMYWYRQDPGQGLRLIYYSQIVNDFQKGDIAEGYSVSREKKESFPLTVTSAQKNPTAFYLCASIRGGRSNQPQHFGDGTRLSIL.

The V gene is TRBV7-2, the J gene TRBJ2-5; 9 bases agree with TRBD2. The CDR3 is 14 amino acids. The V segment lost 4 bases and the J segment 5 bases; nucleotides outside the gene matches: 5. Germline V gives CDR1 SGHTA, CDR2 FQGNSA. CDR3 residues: CASSSAGGYETQYF. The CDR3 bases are TGTGCCAGCAGCTCGGCGGGAGGGTATGAGACCCAGTACTTC.

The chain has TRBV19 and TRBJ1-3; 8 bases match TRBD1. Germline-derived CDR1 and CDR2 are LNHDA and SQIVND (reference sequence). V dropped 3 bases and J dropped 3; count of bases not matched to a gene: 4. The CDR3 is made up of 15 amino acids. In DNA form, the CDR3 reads TGTGCCAGTAGTATGTTCAGGGGGCTTGGAAACACCATATATTTT. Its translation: CASSMFRGLGNTIYF.

This chain's CDR3 is CASSQEWFVDNEQFF. CDR3 DNA sequence: TGCGCCAGCAGCCAAGAGTGGTTTGTCGACAATGAGCAGTTCTTC. The chain uses TRBV4-3 and TRBJ2-1; D is undetermined. In germline, CDR1 is LGHNA, CDR2 YSLEER. The CDR3 length is 15 residues. The V and J ends lost 0 bases and 5 bases respectively, with 11 bases between them.

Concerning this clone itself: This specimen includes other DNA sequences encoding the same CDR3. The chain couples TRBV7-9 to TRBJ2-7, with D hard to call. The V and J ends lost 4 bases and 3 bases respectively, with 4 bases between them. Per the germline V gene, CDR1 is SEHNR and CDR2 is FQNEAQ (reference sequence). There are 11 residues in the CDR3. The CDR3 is CASSWGYEQYF. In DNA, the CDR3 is TGTGCCAGCAGCTGGGGCTACGAGCAGTACTTC.

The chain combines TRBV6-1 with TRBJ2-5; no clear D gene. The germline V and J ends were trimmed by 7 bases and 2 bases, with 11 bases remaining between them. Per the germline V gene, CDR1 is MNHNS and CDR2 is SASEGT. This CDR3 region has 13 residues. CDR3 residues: CASIRSLQETQYF. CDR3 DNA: TGTGCCAGCATAAGGTCACTTCAAGAGACCCAGTACTTC.